This TCR beta chain derives from a study of cytomegalovirus exposure and HLA in healthy donors. General study results and limits: A later analysis reported that several of the most significant clusters appeared to be linked to common viral pathogens, among them Epstein-Barr virus. Versus the roughly 700-donor mean, an Asian-associated ancestry cluster reportedly showed fewer N-insertions in a later analysis. Trimming of TCR beta V- and J-genes showed a link, identified in a later analysis, to a missense DCLRE1C variant.

About this clone: The antigen remains undetermined.

The PCR contained 60 Vbeta and 13 Jbeta primers. Libraries were prepared by immunoSEQ multiplex PCR; TCRdb keeps only in-frame clonotypes and omits some of them. The sample lists roughly 160,000 clones, more than 70% occurring once. The trim removed 4 bases at V and 7 bases at J, leaving 10 bases unmatched. CDR1 is MDHEN and CDR2 is SYDVKM in the germline V gene. CDR3 size: 15 residues. The genes are TRBV28 and TRBJ1-2, with 9 bases fitting TRBD1. The origin of this receptor is a woman in her thirties or forties in good health and CMV-seropositive. The specimen was PBMCs. CDR3 sequence reads: CASSWDRAPFGGYTF. The CDR3 nucleotides read TGTGCCAGCAGTTGGGACAGGGCCCCTTTTGGTGGCTACACCTTC.